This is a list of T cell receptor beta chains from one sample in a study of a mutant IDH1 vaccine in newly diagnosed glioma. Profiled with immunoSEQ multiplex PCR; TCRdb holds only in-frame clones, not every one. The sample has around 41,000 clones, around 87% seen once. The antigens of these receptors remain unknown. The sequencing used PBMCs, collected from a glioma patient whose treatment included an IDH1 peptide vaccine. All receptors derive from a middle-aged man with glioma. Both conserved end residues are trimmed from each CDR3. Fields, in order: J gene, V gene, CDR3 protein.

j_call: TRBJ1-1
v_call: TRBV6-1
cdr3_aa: ASSEAYGGEAF

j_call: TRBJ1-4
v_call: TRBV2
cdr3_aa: ASTNLPGGGEKLF

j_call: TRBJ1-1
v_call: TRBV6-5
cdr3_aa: ASSYSGGWGTEAF

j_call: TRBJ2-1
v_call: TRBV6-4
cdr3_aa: ASSPGTSAGEQF

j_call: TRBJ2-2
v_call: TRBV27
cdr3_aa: ASRRDSKAGELF

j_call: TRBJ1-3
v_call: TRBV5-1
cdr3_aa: ASSVQESGNTIY

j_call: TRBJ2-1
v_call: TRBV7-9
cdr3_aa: AVGRQEQF

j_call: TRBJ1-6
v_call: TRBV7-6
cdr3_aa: ASSLVGGIDSPLH

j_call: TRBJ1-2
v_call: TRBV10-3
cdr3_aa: ATSDRGNYGYT

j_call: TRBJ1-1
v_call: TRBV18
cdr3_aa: ASSPNEGNTEAF

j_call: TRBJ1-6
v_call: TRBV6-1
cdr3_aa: ASSAWTGRGPLH

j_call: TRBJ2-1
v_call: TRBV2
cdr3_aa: ASREARRGPEDEQF

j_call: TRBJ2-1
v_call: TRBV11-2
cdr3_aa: ASSLDRGGSQF

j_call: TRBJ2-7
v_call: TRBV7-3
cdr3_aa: ASSAETDSYEQY

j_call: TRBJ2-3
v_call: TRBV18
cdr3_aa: ASSPLPGQGGTDTQY

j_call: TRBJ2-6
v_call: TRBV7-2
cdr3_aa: ASSFPTGSGANVLT

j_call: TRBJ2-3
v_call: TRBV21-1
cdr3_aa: ASSLAGGSTDTQY

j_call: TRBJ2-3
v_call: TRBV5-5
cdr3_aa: ASSSQALYRGRADTQY

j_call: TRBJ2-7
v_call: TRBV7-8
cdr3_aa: ASSLGAGPYEQY

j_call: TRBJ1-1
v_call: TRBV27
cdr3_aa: ASTARLNTEAF